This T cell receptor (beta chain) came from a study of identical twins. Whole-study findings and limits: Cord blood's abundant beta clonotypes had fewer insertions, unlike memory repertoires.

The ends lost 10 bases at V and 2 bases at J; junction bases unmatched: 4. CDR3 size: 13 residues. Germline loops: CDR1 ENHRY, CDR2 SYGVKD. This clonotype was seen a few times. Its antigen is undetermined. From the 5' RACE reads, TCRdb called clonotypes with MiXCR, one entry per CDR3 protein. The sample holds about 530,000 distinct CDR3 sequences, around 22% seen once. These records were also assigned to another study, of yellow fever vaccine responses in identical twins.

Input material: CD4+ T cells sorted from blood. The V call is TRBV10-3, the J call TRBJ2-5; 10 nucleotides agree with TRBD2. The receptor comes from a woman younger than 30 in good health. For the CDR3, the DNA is TGTGCCACGCAACTAGCGGGGCAAGAGACCCAGTACTTC. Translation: CATQLAGQETQYF.